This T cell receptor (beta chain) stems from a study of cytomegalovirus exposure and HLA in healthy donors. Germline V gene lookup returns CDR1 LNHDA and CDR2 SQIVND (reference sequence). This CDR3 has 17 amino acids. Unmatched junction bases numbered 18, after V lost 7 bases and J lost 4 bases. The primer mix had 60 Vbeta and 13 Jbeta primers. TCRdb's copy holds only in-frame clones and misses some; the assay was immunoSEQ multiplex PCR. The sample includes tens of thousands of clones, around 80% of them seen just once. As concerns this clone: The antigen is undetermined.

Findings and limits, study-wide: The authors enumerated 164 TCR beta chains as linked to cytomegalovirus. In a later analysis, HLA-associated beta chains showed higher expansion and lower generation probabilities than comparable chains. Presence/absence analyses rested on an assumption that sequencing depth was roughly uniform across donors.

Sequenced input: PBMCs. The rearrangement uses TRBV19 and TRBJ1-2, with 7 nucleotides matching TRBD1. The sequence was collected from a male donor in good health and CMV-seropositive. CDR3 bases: TGTGCCAGTACCTCTAGGGGGCCTCAGAGGGGGTCCTATGGCTACACCTTC. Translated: CASTSRGPQRGSYGYTF.